The 2 T cell receptor beta chains in this list originate from one sample, sequenced in a study of blood T cells in healthy people across ages (dated by TCRdb to between 2014 and 2017). Preparation of the library involved 5' RACE. TCRdb lists the instrument as Illumina HiSeq 2500. A second PCR of roughly 6 to 11 cycles was run with a J-beta primer mix and a sample-barcoded 5' primer. The raw public data were reprocessed by TCRdb itself: fastp quality trimming at Q25, MiXCR clonotype calling, in-frame beta chains only. Rows merge per CDR3 protein into single entries with the most common DNA and genes. In this sample the table shows some 1.4 million distinct CDR3 sequences, around two fifths of which occur a single time. The ten top clones hold 7% to 9% of the sample. The sequencing sample was made of blood. The receptors come from a young woman in good health.

V and J are TRBV25-1 and TRBJ2-7; D might be TRBD1 (6 bases). The CDR3 length is 14 residues. Per the germline V gene, CDR1 is MGHDK and CDR2 is SYGVNS. Trimming took off 3 bases at V and 6 bases at J, with 15 bases between the two ends. The CDR3 nucleotides read TGTGCCAGCAGTGAGCAGGACAGTCTTGGCGAGCAGTACTTC. This sequence encodes CASSEQDSLGEQYF.

Only a few counts were recorded for this clonotype. The V call is TRBV7-2, the J call TRBJ2-5; D ambiguous. The DNA end favors TRBJ2-7, so the J call may be wrong. Germline-derived CDR1 and CDR2 are SGHTA and FQGNSA. CDR3 length equals 11 residues. CDR3: CASSKAFEQYF. As DNA, the CDR3 is TGTGCCAGCTCTAAGGCCTTCGAGCAGTACTTC.